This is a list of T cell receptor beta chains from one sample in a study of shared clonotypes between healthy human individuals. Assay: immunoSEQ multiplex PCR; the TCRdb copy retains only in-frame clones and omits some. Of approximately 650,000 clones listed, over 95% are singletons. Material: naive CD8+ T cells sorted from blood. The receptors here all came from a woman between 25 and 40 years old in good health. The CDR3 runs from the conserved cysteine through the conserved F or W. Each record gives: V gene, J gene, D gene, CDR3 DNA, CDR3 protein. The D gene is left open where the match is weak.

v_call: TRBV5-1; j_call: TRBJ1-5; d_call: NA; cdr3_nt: TGCGCCAGCAGCTGGAGGACAGATAGCAATCAGCCCCAGCATTTT; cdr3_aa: CASSWRTDSNQPQHF
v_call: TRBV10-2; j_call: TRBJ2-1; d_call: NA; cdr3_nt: TGCGCCAGCAGTGAGGGGCTGGATCCCTCCTACAATGAGCAGTTCTTC; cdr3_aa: CASSEGLDPSYNEQFF
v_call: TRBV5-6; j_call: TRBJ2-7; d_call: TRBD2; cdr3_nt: TGTGCCAGCAGCTCAGGGACTAGCGGGAGGGGTGTCTACGAGCAGTACTTC; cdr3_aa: CASSSGTSGRGVYEQYF
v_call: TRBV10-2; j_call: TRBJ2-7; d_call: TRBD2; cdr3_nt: TGCGCCAGCAGTGAGACCGGGGGGTCCTACGAGCAGTACTTC; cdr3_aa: CASSETGGSYEQYF
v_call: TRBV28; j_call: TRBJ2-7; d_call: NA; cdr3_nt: TGTGCCAGCAGTTTACTCGCTTCGCTAGTCACTTGGTACGAGCAGTACTTC; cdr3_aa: CASSLLASLVTWYEQYF
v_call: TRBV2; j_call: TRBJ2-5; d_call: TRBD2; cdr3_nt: TGTGCCAGCAGTGCACCTAGCGGAGAAGAGACCCAGTACTTC; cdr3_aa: CASSAPSGEETQYF
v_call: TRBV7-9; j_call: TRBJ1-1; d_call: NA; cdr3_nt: TGTGCCAGCAGCTTACCGGGACGACTGAACACTGAAGCTTTCTTT; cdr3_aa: CASSLPGRLNTEAFF
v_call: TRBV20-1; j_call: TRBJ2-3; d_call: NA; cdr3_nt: TGCAGTGCTAGAAACACAGATACGCAGTATTTT; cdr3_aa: CSARNTDTQYF
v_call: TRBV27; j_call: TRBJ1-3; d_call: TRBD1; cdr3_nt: TGTGCCAGCAGTCCTTCAACAGGGGAAGTTCGAAACACCATATATTTT; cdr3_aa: CASSPSTGEVRNTIYF
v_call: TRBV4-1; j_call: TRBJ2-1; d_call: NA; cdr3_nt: TGCGCCAGCAGCCAAGCGCGGGACAGTACCTACAATGAGCAGTTCTTC; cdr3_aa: CASSQARDSTYNEQFF
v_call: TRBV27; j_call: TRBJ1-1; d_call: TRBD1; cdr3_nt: TGTGCCAGCAGTCCAGGGACAGGGTTGAACACTGAAGCTTTCTTT; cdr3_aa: CASSPGTGLNTEAFF